This TCR beta chain came from a study of PD-1 blockade in classical Hodgkin lymphoma. Data came from immunoSEQ multiplex PCR; TCRdb stores just in-frame clones and leaves some out. The data show around 6,700 clones, 73% seen once. As for this clone: Antigen: not known.

As to time point: cycle 4 day 1 (C4D1), after less than 7 weeks of nivolumab. Each of the patients experienced relapse following autologous stem cell transplantation, and their brentuximab vedotin exposure differed. PBMCs, once thawed, yielded CD8+ T cells isolated by magnetic negative selection. Responses achieved at best were complete response, partial response or progressive disease. Findings and caveats of the study: When set against healthy donors, newly diagnosed patients were reported to show lower baseline TCR diversity. By C4D1, diversity of CD4+ TCRs had risen significantly, whereas that of CD8+ TCRs had not.

The length of the CDR3 is 16 residues. V and J are TRBV1 and TRBJ2-3; the table's D call, TRBD1, was not checked against the DNA. TRBV1 is an annotated pseudogene. This TCR derives from a human donor with classical Hodgkin lymphoma. Sequences were derived from CD8+ T cells from blood, sampled before the fourth cycle of nivolumab. The CDR3: CTSSRQGASSTDTQYF. As DNA, the CDR3 is TGCACCAGCAGCCGACAGGGGGCCTCTAGCACAGATACGCAGTATTTT.